These 2 T cell receptor beta chains originate from one sample sequenced in a study of cytomegalovirus exposure and HLA in healthy donors. The PCR made use of 60 Vbeta and 13 Jbeta primers. The repertoire was sequenced with immunoSEQ multiplex PCR; TCRdb's copy has only in-frame clones and lacks some. This sample yields around 190,000 clones, of which around three quarters are seen a single time; approximately 2.1% belongs to the top ten. Sequences were obtained from PBMCs. These receptors came from a man aged 30 to 45 in good health and CMV-seronegative.

A few counts support this clone. This chain joins TRBV27 and TRBJ2-7; D gene unclear. In germline, CDR1 is MNHEY, CDR2 SMNVEV (reference sequence). V lost 2 bases and J 2 bases, leaving 10 bases between the germline ends. The CDR3 is made up of 14 amino acids. The CDR3: CASSLAESPYEQYF. The CDR3 DNA is TGTGCCAGCAGTTTAGCGGAATCCCCCTACGAGCAGTACTTC.

This chain links TRBV9 with TRBJ1-2; TRBD1 matches 7 bases. The CDR3 is 18 residues long. V gave up 0 bases and J gave up 2 bases; unmatched junction bases: 13. CDR1 is SGDLS, CDR2 YYNGEE, per germline. The CDR3 nucleotides are TGTGCCAGCAGCGTAGGACAGGGTAGTAGGGACGGGAACTATGGCTACACCTTC. Translated, it gives CASSVGQGSRDGNYGYTF.